The T cell receptor (beta chain) described here comes from a study of blood T cell repertoires in COVID-19. Overall study: From the United States, Italy and Spain came samples of acute and convalescent COVID-19. T cells, B-cell-depleted T cells, or PBMCs supplied cDNA or gDNA.

The protocol was immunoSEQ multiplex PCR, while the TCRdb copy is restricted to in-frame clones and leaves out a portion. The sample contains 100,000 to 150,000 clones, roughly 72% of which appear only once. Trimming took 6 bases from V and 0 from J; bases not matched to a gene: 5. The germline gives CDR1 MNHEY, CDR2 SVGEGT. The CDR3 is 14 residues long. The chain joins TRBV6-2 or TRBV6-3 to TRBJ2-7, with 7 bases fitting TRBD1. The receptor was isolated from a man older than 75 with COVID-19, enrolled during active disease. Sequencing was done on a sample of peripheral blood. The CDR3 sequence: CASSKQGSSYEQYF. The CDR3 DNA follows: TGTGCCAGCAGCAAACAGGGGAGCTCCTACGAGCAGTACTTC.